One TCR beta chain is described in this entry. Its antigen is still unknown. The CDR3 is 15 amino acids. V was shortened by 6 bases and J by 8 bases, with 20 bases between the two germline ends. Germline CDR1 SGHAT, CDR2 FQNNGV. Between days 10 and 11 of culture, CD4+ T cells were separated out. Two-dose BNT162b2 or mRNA-1273 vaccination was given to participants. Replacing half the medium with IL-2 medium was done on days 3 and 7. This record belongs to a study of vaccination effects on CD4 cells after COVID-19. Study overall: It was a median of 72 days after the second dose that post-vaccine samples were obtained.

TCRdb keeps only in-frame clones here, not all; method: immunoSEQ multiplex PCR. The top ten clones hold under 10% of a sample with roughly 40,000 clones, around 73% of them seen once. Study-level points and caveats: Late after vaccination, infection- and vaccine-induced clones showed marked clonal contraction. Missing from the study were early post-infection timepoints, and its convalescent patients were few.

Specimen: CD4+ T cells from PBMCs cultured without peptide, collected after COVID-19 vaccination. This chain uses TRBV11-2 with TRBJ2-1, with a possible D match to TRBD2 (5 bases). The TCR sequence derives from a human donor who received a COVID-19 vaccine. This CDR3 is CASRALGETWDEQFF. The CDR3 nucleotides are TGTGCCAGCAGGGCACTTGGGGAGACTTGGGATGAGCAGTTCTTC.